This record concerns one TCR beta chain sequence. The germline CDR1 and CDR2 sequences are SGDLS and YYNGEE. V lost 1 base and J lost 5, with 6 bases in between. The CDR3 runs to 12 residues. The data are from a study of blood T cell repertoires in COVID-19. TCRdb's copy holds only in-frame clones and misses some; the assay was immunoSEQ multiplex PCR. Seen here are 200,000 to 250,000 clones, 75% to 90% observed once, and the top ten hold 9.2%. The sequencing sample was made of PBMCs or T cells enriched from blood (not recorded which). The chain has TRBV9 and TRBJ1-2; D ambiguous. The receptor's source is a man aged 40-49 years who had recovered from COVID-19. CDR3 protein: CASSVSSYGYTF. The DNA of the CDR3 is TGTGCCAGCAGCGTATCTTCTTATGGCTACACCTTC.